A single sample gave rise to the 20 T cell receptor beta chains below, sequenced in a study of cytomegalovirus exposure and HLA in healthy donors. It was with 60 Vbeta and 13 Jbeta primers that the PCR ran. Sequencing was performed with immunoSEQ multiplex PCR; in TCRdb, only in-frame clones are kept and a portion is missing. This sample's table has some 48,000 clones. The sequenced sample was PBMCs. The receptors derive from a man aged 35 to 55 in good health and CMV-seropositive.

The rearrangement links TRBV28 to TRBJ2-7, with 12 bases aligning to TRBD2. The trim removed 4 bases at V and 6 bases at J, leaving 7 bases unmatched. The CDR3 consists of 15 residues. Germline values: CDR1 MDHEN, CDR2 SYDVKM. The CDR3 sequence is CASSSRLAGDLEQYF. Here the CDR3 DNA reads TGTGCCAGCAGTTCAAGACTAGCGGGAGATCTCGAGCAGTACTTC.

The genes are TRBV5-5 and TRBJ1-1, with TRBD1 matching over 7 bases. The V segment lost 2 bases and the J segment 3 bases; nucleotides outside the gene matches: 4. Germline assignment: CDR1 SGHKS and CDR2 YYEKEE (reference sequence). This CDR3 contains 14 residues. The CDR3 region is CASSLGGRHTEAFF. The DNA for the CDR3 is TGTGCCAGCAGCTTAGGGGGCCGACACACTGAAGCTTTCTTT.

Regarding this clone: This CDR3 is also generated by other DNA sequences in the sample. The gene calls are TRBV5-1 and TRBJ1-1; D is unresolved. Trimming shortened V by 5 bases and J by 3 bases, and 11 bases separated the two germline ends. This CDR3 comprises 13 residues. Per the germline V gene, CDR1 is SGHRS and CDR2 is YFSETQ. CDR3 sequence reads: CASSARVDTEAFF. For the CDR3, the DNA is TGCGCCAGCAGTGCCCGCGTGGACACTGAAGCTTTCTTT.

V is TRBV6-5 and J is TRBJ2-1; TRBD1 matches at 7 bases. Germline V CDR1 and CDR2: MNHEY, SVGAGI. The CDR3 totals 14 residues. With 7 bases clipped from V and 2 bases from J, the junction kept 5 bases outside the gene matches. The CDR3 region has the DNA TGTGCCAGCACCCGACAGGGACCCTACAATGAGCAGTTCTTC. Encoded protein: CASTRQGPYNEQFF.

This sequence joins TRBV9 and TRBJ2-5, with a tentative D call TRBD2 (6 bases). The CDR3 sequence is 15 residues long. V lost 3 bases to trimming and J lost 5 bases, with 17 bases between them. Germline V gives CDR1 SGDLS, CDR2 YYNGEE. In DNA, the CDR3 is TGTGCCAGCAGCGCGGAGGGGACGAAGGAGGAGACCCAGTACTTC. Its protein product is CASSAEGTKEETQYF.

The rearrangement links TRBV9 to TRBJ2-1, with D maybe TRBD2 (5 bases). Per the germline V gene, CDR1 is SGDLS and CDR2 is YYNGEE. The ends were cut back, 0 bases at V and 6 bases at J, with 7 bases in the middle. This CDR3 region has 13 residues. The CDR3 sequence is CASSVGRGNEQFF. In DNA, the CDR3 is TGTGCCAGCAGCGTAGGTCGGGGCAATGAGCAGTTCTTC.

This sequence joins TRBV13 and TRBJ1-2; TRBD1 aligns across 10 bases. The length of the CDR3 is 14 residues. The germline V gene encodes CDR1 PRHDT and CDR2 FYEKMQ (reference sequence). Trimming at V came to 6 bases and at J to 6 bases, leaving 7 bases not matched to a gene. Here the CDR3 reads CASSSTGGEDGYTF. DNA for the CDR3: TGTGCCAGCAGTTCGACAGGGGGCGAGGATGGCTACACCTTC.

The chain combines TRBV5-1 with TRBJ1-5; D is ambiguous. V dropped 2 bases and J dropped 7 bases, with 10 bases sitting between them. The CDR3 is 13 residues long. Germline lookup yields CDR1 SGHRS and CDR2 YFSETQ. The CDR3 region is CASSLAPEQPQHF. DNA for the CDR3: TGCGCCAGCAGCTTAGCCCCGGAGCAGCCCCAGCATTTT.

The gene calls are TRBV18 and TRBJ2-5; D possibly corresponds to TRBD2 (5 bases). The germline V gene has CDR1 KGHSH and CDR2 LQKENI. Trimming stripped 5 bases from V and 3 bases from J, with 10 bases between. The CDR3 loop spans 13 amino acids. The CDR3 bases are TGTGCCAGCTCATCGAATAGCGAAGAGACCCAGTACTTC. This gives the protein CASSSNSEETQYF.

The V and J genes are TRBV6-5 and TRBJ2-6, with TRBD1 matching 8 bases. The CDR3 extends over 15 amino acids. Looked up from germline, CDR1 is MNHEY and CDR2 is SVGAGI. V lost 8 bases, J lost 0 bases, and 3 bases stayed unmatched. The CDR3 reads CASRDRLSGANVLTF. CDR3 DNA: TGTGCCAGCCGGGACAGGCTCTCTGGGGCCAACGTCCTGACTTTC.

The CDR3 loop reads CATSWTSGSTDTQYF. Here the CDR3 DNA reads TGTGCCACCAGCTGGACTAGCGGGAGCACAGATACGCAGTATTTT. The chain is built from TRBV15 and TRBJ2-3; 11 bases fit TRBD2. CDR1 and CDR2 from the germline V gene are LNHNV and YYDKDF (reference sequence). V lost 5 bases, J lost 0 bases, and 1 base stayed unmatched. The CDR3 is 15 residues long.

This chain links TRBV7-9 with TRBJ2-7; 10 positions match TRBD2. Germline values: CDR1 SEHNR, CDR2 FQNEAQ (reference sequence). This CDR3 has 15 amino acids. V shed 5 bases and J 2 bases; nucleotides not matched to a gene: 6. CDR3 in amino acids: CASSPRTSGPYEQYF. The CDR3 DNA is TGTGCCAGCAGCCCCCGGACTAGCGGTCCCTACGAGCAGTACTTC.

The chain is built from TRBV11-3 and TRBJ1-3; D not resolved. Germline lookup yields CDR1 SGHNT and CDR2 YENEEA. The CDR3 runs to 13 residues. Trimming shortened V by 5 bases and J by 4 bases, and 9 bases separated the two germline ends. The chain's CDR3 is CASSTGGGNTIYF. CDR3 sequence (DNA): TGTGCCAGCAGCACGGGAGGGGGAAACACCATATATTTT. Using reference TRBV11-3 and TRBJ1-3 for the parts outside the CDR3, the full variable domain is EAGVVQSPRYKIIEKKQPVAFWCNPISGHNTLYWYLQNLGQGPELLIRYENEEAVDDSQLPKDRFSAERLKGVDSTLKIQPAELGDSAVYLCASSTGGGNTIYFGEGSWLTVV.

For this clone: Other DNA variants within this sample encode the same CDR3. The chain joins TRBV7-2 to TRBJ2-5; 15 nucleotides line up with TRBD2. Germline V gene sequence: CDR1 SGHTA, CDR2 FQGNSA. The V gene end was trimmed by 4 bases and the J gene end by 5 bases; junction bases not matched to a gene: 5. The CDR3 totals 16 residues. Here the CDR3 DNA reads TGTGCCAGCAGCTCGGGACTAGCGGGAGGCCGGGAGACCCAGTACTTC. This codes for CASSSGLAGGRETQYF.

The rearrangement links TRBV6-5 to TRBJ1-2, with D maybe TRBD1 (6 bases). V was clipped by 5 bases and J by 6 bases, with 13 bases between them. The germline V gene encodes CDR1 MNHEY and CDR2 SVGAGI. The CDR3 runs 13 residues. The CDR3 nucleotides are TGTGCCAGCAGTCGGACAGCATTTAATGGCTACACCTTC. This codes for CASSRTAFNGYTF.

The chain uses TRBV15 and TRBJ2-1; 8 bases fit TRBD2. The CDR3 loop spans 16 amino acids. V lost 5 bases, J lost 3 bases, and 9 bases stayed unmatched. Germline CDR1 is LNHNV and CDR2 is YYDKDF (reference sequence). The CDR3 DNA follows: TGTGCCACCAGCCCCTTGGCGGGAGGTCACTACAATGAGCAGTTCTTC. Translated, it gives CATSPLAGGHYNEQFF.

This sequence joins TRBV30 and TRBJ1-6; TRBD1 aligns across 10 bases. There are 17 residues in the CDR3. Germline V gene data show CDR1 as GTSNPN and CDR2 as SVGIG (reference sequence). V shed 2 bases and J 2 bases; nucleotides not matched to a gene: 6. CDR3 bases: TGTGCCTGGAGTTCCGGGACAGGGGACCCCTATAATTCACCCCTCCACTTT. It codes for CAWSSGTGDPYNSPLHF.

The V and J genes are TRBV7-9 and TRBJ2-5; TRBD2 matches 8 bases. The CDR3 is 13 amino acids. Germline V gives CDR1 SEHNR, CDR2 FQNEAQ (reference sequence). The ends lost 6 bases at V and 5 bases at J; junction bases unmatched: 5. CDR3 nucleotide sequence: TGTGCCAGCAGTCGGGGGGGAGGCGAGACCCAGTACTTC. It translates to CASSRGGGETQYF.

The gene calls are TRBV29-1 and TRBJ1-2; weak D call: TRBD1 (5 bases). The CDR3 spans 12 residues. V gave up 5 bases and J gave up 8 bases, with 15 bases separating them. The germline CDR1 and CDR2 sequences are SQVTM and ANQGSEA. The CDR3 protein is CSVSTGERGYTF. CDR3 DNA: TGCAGCGTTTCCACAGGCGAACGCGGCTACACCTTC.

The genes are TRBV29-1 and TRBJ2-3, with a weak D call TRBD2 (5 bases). CDR1 is SQVTM, CDR2 ANQGSEA, per germline. The CDR3 runs to 12 residues. The V end lost 6 bases, the J end lost 0 bases, and 7 bases lay between the germline ends. Written as DNA, the CDR3 is TGCAGCGTCCGGACTAGCACAGATACGCAGTATTTT. Its translation is CSVRTSTDTQYF.